What follows are 17 T cell receptor beta chains derived from one specimen sequenced in a study of spatial heterogeneity in lung cancer. The time point is: blood at routine non-recurrence follow-up after resection. TCRdb itself ran the 5' RACE reads through MiXCR, one entry per CDR3 protein. The table lists tens of thousands of distinct CDR3 sequences, about an eighth of them singletons. Source: PBMCs, taken at follow-up. Receptors were obtained from a male donor with early-stage non-small cell lung cancer.

This clonotype was detected many times. The chain has TRBV20-1 and TRBJ2-1, with 11 bases aligning to TRBD1. The CDR3 extends over 15 amino acids. After removal of 1 base from V and 9 bases from J, the junction contained 8 bases not matched to a gene. Looked up from germline, CDR1 is DFQATT and CDR2 is SNEGSKA (reference sequence). The CDR3 DNA follows: TGCAGTGCTAGAGCCCTCGGACAGGGGGCAGGTGAGCAGTTCTTC. As protein: CSARALGQGAGEQFF.

The chain uses TRBV30 and TRBJ2-2, with TRBD1 matching 12 bases. The V and J ends lost 2 bases and 6 bases, in that order; junction bases with no gene match: 4. The CDR3 consists of 15 residues. Germline values: CDR1 GTSNPN, CDR2 SVGIG (reference sequence). The CDR3 loop is CAWSRDRGRAGELFF. The CDR3, as DNA: TGTGCCTGGAGTCGGGACAGGGGGCGGGCCGGGGAGCTGTTTTTT.

There are many counts of this clonotype. V is TRBV7-6 and J is TRBJ2-5; TRBD2 matches at 10 bases. The CDR3 is made up of 16 amino acids. V was pared by 5 bases and J by 4 bases, with 10 bases of the junction left unmatched. Germline CDR1 reads SGHVS; CDR2 reads FNYEAQ. The CDR3 DNA reads as TGTGCCAGCAGCCCGCCCAGCGGGAGGGATCTAGAGACCCAGTACTTC. It yields the protein CASSPPSGRDLETQYF.

This clonotype was recorded many times. The V and J genes are TRBV7-9 and TRBJ2-5; D is undetermined. Germline V gene sequence: CDR1 SEHNR, CDR2 FQNEAQ (reference sequence). The CDR3 loop spans 12 amino acids. Trimming pared 5 bases from V and 4 bases from J, leaving 8 bases between. CDR3 coding DNA: TGTGCCAGCAGCCCTCCGGTAGAGACCCAGTACTTC. Amino acid sequence: CASSPPVETQYF.

This clonotype was observed a handful of times. This rearrangement joins TRBV4-2 to TRBJ2-7; possibly TRBD1 or TRBD2 for D (7 bases each). The germline gives CDR1 LGHNA, CDR2 YNFKEQ. This CDR3 spans 16 amino acids. V gave up 4 bases and J gave up 0 bases, with 16 bases separating them. CDR3 sequence reads: CASSLQGGANSYEQYF. In DNA, the CDR3 is TGTGCCAGCAGCCTTCAGGGGGGGGCTAACTCCTACGAGCAGTACTTC.

This clonotype was counted at least ten times. V is TRBV5-6 and J is TRBJ2-3; possible D gene TRBD2, 5 bases. The V gene's germline CDR1 is SGHDT and CDR2 YYEEEE. The CDR3 covers 16 residues. V lost 4 bases and J lost 2, with 17 bases in between. This chain's CDR3 is CASSHRGRGYTDTQYF. In DNA form, the CDR3 reads TGTGCCAGCAGCCACCGAGGTCGAGGGTACACAGATACGCAGTATTTT.

This clonotype was found a few times. The chain links TRBV28 to TRBJ2-5; perhaps TRBD2 as D (5 bases). Trimming took off 2 bases at V and 3 bases at J, with 16 bases between the two ends. The CDR3 spans 16 residues. The germline V gene encodes CDR1 MDHEN and CDR2 SYDVKM. The CDR3 nucleotides are TGTGCCAGCAGTTTAGGGTCTAGGCTAGCTGAAGAGACCCAGTACTTC. It encodes CASSLGSRLAEETQYF.

This chain links TRBV12-3 or TRBV12-4 with TRBJ1-4, with 10 bases aligning to TRBD1. The CDR3 sequence is 15 residues long. Germline trimming cut 3 bases from V and 8 bases from J; bases unmatched to any gene: 6. The CDR3 DNA reads as TGTGCCAGCAGTTTCCGGGGACAGGGGACAGAAAAACTGTTTTTT. This codes for CASSFRGQGTEKLFF.

V and J are TRBV29-1 and TRBJ2-1; TRBD2 agrees at 11 bases. Unmatched junction bases numbered 11, after V lost 0 bases and J lost 1 base. This CDR3 is 19 amino acids long. Germline CDR1 is SQVTM and CDR2 is ANQGSEA. The CDR3 reads CSVEDRGRTSGSSYNEQFF. The CDR3 nucleotides read TGCAGCGTTGAAGATCGGGGTAGAACTAGCGGGAGTTCCTACAATGAGCAGTTCTTC.

The chain has TRBV7-2 and TRBJ2-3, with 12 bases aligning to TRBD2. The CDR3 consists of 16 residues. V was clipped by 0 bases and J by 3 bases; unmatched bases: 1. CDR1 and CDR2 (germline): SGHTA, FQGNSA. CDR3 in DNA: TGTGCCAGCAGCTTAGCTCTAGCGGGGGGGACAGATACGCAGTATTTT. Its protein is CASSLALAGGTDTQYF. The full variable domain, completed using reference TRBV7-2 and TRBJ2-3, is GAGVSQSPSNKVTEKGKDVELRCDPISGHTALYWYRQSLGQGLEFLIYFQGNSAPDKSGLPSDRFSAERTGGSVSTLTIQRTQQEDSAVYLCASSLALAGGTDTQYFGPGTRLTVL.

The chain links TRBV7-9 to TRBJ2-5; D gene unclear. The ends were cut back, 1 base at V and 2 bases at J, with 8 bases in the middle. This CDR3 has 14 amino acids. Germline assignment: CDR1 SEHNR and CDR2 FQNEAQ (reference sequence). The CDR3 DNA reads as TGTGCCAGCAGCTTAGGACGGCTACAAGAGACCCAGTACTTC. Translating it yields CASSLGRLQETQYF.

The chain employs TRBV7-7 and TRBJ2-5; perhaps TRBD2 as D (7 bases). Trimming took off 5 bases at V and 1 base at J, with 11 bases between the two ends. Germline V gene sequence: CDR1 SSHAT, CDR2 FNYEAQ (reference sequence). CDR3 size: 14 residues. CDR3 coding DNA: TGTGCCAGCAGCCCCGCGGGGGCCCAAGAGACCCAGTACTTC. Translated: CASSPAGAQETQYF.

The sample holds many counts of this clonotype. The rearrangement uses TRBV3-1 and TRBJ1-2; 9 bases line up with TRBD1. The germline V gene has CDR1 LGHDT and CDR2 YNNKEL (reference sequence). The CDR3 extends over 15 amino acids. With 0 bases clipped from V and 7 bases from J, the junction kept 6 bases outside the gene matches. As DNA, the CDR3 is TGTGCCAGCAGCCAAGACGGGACAGGGTTTCCTGGCTACACCTTC. This gives the protein CASSQDGTGFPGYTF.

This clonotype was seen many times. This chain connects TRBV28 to TRBJ2-3; TRBD2 agrees at 12 bases. The CDR3 extends over 18 amino acids. The junction had 12 bases not matched to a gene; V was cut back by 4 bases and J by 4 bases. The germline V gene has CDR1 MDHEN and CDR2 SYDVKM. The CDR3 nucleotides read TGTGCCAGCAGTTCCCCCCTCCGACTAGCGGGGGACTCAGATACGCAGTATTTT. This gives the protein CASSSPLRLAGDSDTQYF.

The V gene is TRBV5-4, the J gene TRBJ2-3; 9 nucleotides line up with TRBD2. The CDR3 contains 15 residues. Trimming removed 0 bases from V and 1 base from J; junction bases left unmatched: 0. Germline V gene data show CDR1 as SGHNT and CDR2 as YYREEE (reference sequence). CDR3 amino acids: CASSLGTSGTDTQYF. CDR3 nucleotide sequence: TGTGCCAGCAGCTTGGGGACTAGCGGCACAGATACGCAGTATTTT.

There are many counts of this clonotype. This chain uses TRBV12-3 or TRBV12-4 with TRBJ2-7; 7 bases line up with TRBD1. The CDR3 contains 17 residues. V was clipped by 7 bases and J by 6 bases; unmatched bases: 21. The CDR3 reads CASTPGRLTRTGTEQYF. The CDR3 coding sequence is TGTGCCAGCACCCCGGGACGGCTAACGAGGACAGGAACCGAGCAGTACTTC.

The chain recombines TRBV6-5 with TRBJ2-7; D is uncertain. Trimming removed 5 bases from V and 0 bases from J, with 14 bases in between. CDR1 is MNHEY and CDR2 is SVGAGI in the germline V gene. CDR3 length: 15 amino acids. In DNA form, the CDR3 reads TGTGCCAGCAGTAATCGCGTACCTAGCTCCTACGAGCAGTACTTC. As protein: CASSNRVPSSYEQYF.